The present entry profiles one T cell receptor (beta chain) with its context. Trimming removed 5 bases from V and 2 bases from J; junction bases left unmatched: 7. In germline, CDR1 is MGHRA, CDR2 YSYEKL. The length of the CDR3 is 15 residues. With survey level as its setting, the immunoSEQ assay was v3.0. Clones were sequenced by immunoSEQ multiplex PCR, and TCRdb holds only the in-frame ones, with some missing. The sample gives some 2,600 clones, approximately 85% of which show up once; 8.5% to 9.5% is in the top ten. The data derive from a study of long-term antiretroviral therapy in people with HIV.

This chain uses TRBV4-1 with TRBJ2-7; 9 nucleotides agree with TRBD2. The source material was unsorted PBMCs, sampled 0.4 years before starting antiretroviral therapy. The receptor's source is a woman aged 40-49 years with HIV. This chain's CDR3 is CASSTIAGAAYEQYF. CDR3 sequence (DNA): TGCGCCAGCAGCACGATAGCGGGAGCGGCCTACGAGCAGTACTTC.